The next 14 T cell receptor beta chains were all read from a single sample in a study of shared clonotypes between healthy human individuals. TCRdb keeps only in-frame clones here, not all; method: immunoSEQ multiplex PCR. The sample contains 2 million to 2.5 million clones, under 95% of which appear only once. The sample comprised naive CD4+ T cells from PBMCs. Subset given: CD45RA+ positively selected. Every receptor here comes from a man aged 18 to 29 in good health. Some clones in this sample may be carry-over from other donors' samples.

A note on this clone: Additional DNA sequences in this sample encode the identical CDR3. This rearrangement joins TRBV5-1 to TRBJ2-5, with 11 bases lining up with TRBD2. This CDR3 region has 14 residues. V was pared by 4 bases and J by 2 bases, with 1 base of the junction left unmatched. Germline V gene data show CDR1 as SGHRS and CDR2 as YFSETQ. CDR3 in DNA: TGCGCCAGCAGCCGACTAGCGGGGCAAGAGACCCAGTACTTC. Amino acid sequence: CASSRLAGQETQYF.

With regard to this clone: The same CDR3 arises from other DNA sequences in this sample as well. The chain combines TRBV5-1 with TRBJ2-2; D might be TRBD1 (6 bases). Germline CDR1 is SGHRS and CDR2 is YFSETQ. Trimming cost V 3 bases and J 1 base, with 7 bases left between them. This CDR3 is built from 14 residues. The CDR3 DNA reads TGCGCCAGCAGCTCGGACAGGAACACCGGGGAGCTGTTTTTT. Its translation: CASSSDRNTGELFF.

CDR3 sequence: CASSHDSSSYNEQFF. CDR3 bases: TGTGCCAGCAGCCACGACTCCAGCTCCTACAATGAGCAGTTCTTC. This chain uses TRBV5-4 with TRBJ2-1; D uncertain. The CDR3 length is 15 residues. V lost 4 bases and J lost 0, with 11 bases in between. CDR1 is SGHNT and CDR2 is YYREEE in the germline V gene (reference sequence).

This chain links TRBV5-5 with TRBJ2-5; 8 bases align to TRBD1. From germline, CDR1 is SGHKS and CDR2 YYEKEE (reference sequence). The CDR3 has 14 amino acids. Trimming took 4 bases from V and 5 from J; bases not matched to a gene: 7. CDR3 protein: CASSVRQGRETQYF. The CDR3 nucleotides are TGTGCCAGCAGCGTTAGACAGGGGAGGGAGACCCAGTACTTC.

The chain uses TRBV6-5 and TRBJ1-1; tentatively, D is TRBD1 (6 bases). The CDR3 has 13 amino acids. V dropped 10 bases and J dropped 0 bases, with 12 bases sitting between them. Germline V gene lookup returns CDR1 MNHEY and CDR2 SVGAGI. The CDR3 loop reads CATSGQLNTEAFF. The CDR3 coding sequence is TGTGCCACCTCGGGACAATTGAACACTGAAGCTTTCTTT.

As concerns this clone: The same CDR3 also results from other DNA sequences found in this sample. The chain has TRBV28 and TRBJ2-1; the match to TRBD2 covers 8 bases. From germline, CDR1 is MDHEN and CDR2 SYDVKM. The CDR3 runs to 15 residues. Germline trimming cut 4 bases from V and 4 bases from J; bases unmatched to any gene: 6. The CDR3 DNA reads as TGTGCCAGCAGTTCCCCCTCGGGGGGGTACAATGAGCAGTTCTTC. Translating it yields CASSSPSGGYNEQFF. Drawing the rest from reference TRBV28 and TRBJ2-1, the complete variable domain is DVKVTQSSRYLVKRTGEKVFLECVQDMDHENMFWYRQDPGLGLRLIYFSYDVKMKEKGDIPEGYSVSREKKERFSLILESASTNQTSMYLCASSSPSGGYNEQFFGPGTRLTVL.

J is TRBJ1-2 and V is TRBV28; TRBD1 matches 7 bases. Trimming at V came to 6 bases and at J to 3 bases, leaving 10 bases not matched to a gene. The CDR3 has 15 residues. The germline gives CDR1 MDHEN, CDR2 SYDVKM. In nucleotides, the CDR3 is TGTGCCAGCAGCCGTAGGGACAGAATCTACTATGGCTACACCTTC. It translates to CASSRRDRIYYGYTF.

This rearrangement joins TRBV14 to TRBJ2-2; D remains ambiguous. The germline V gene has CDR1 SGHDN and CDR2 FVKESK. The CDR3 length is 14 residues. V gave up 2 bases and J gave up 10 bases, with 14 bases separating them. CDR3 residues: CASSQLGTLEELFF. The DNA for the CDR3 is TGTGCCAGCAGCCAACTGGGAACGTTGGAGGAGCTGTTTTTT.

The chain employs TRBV29-1 and TRBJ2-6; weak D call: TRBD1 (6 bases). The CDR3 sequence is 17 residues long. Germline lookup yields CDR1 SQVTM and CDR2 ANQGSEA. Trimming took 0 bases from V and 4 from J, leaving 16 bases between them. The CDR3 reads CSVEDLRLGTGANVLTF. In DNA, the CDR3 is TGCAGCGTTGAAGATCTTCGGTTAGGGACAGGGGCCAACGTCCTGACTTTC.

This clone was picked up one time. The J gene is TRBJ2-7, the V gene TRBV5-1, with 9 bases identical to TRBD1. Germline V gene sequence: CDR1 SGHRS, CDR2 YFSETQ. Losses at the gene ends were 1 base for V and 1 base for J; bases not matched to a gene: 3. This CDR3 is built from 15 residues. DNA of the CDR3: TGCGCCAGCAGCTTGTTACAGGGGGCTTCCTACGAGCAGTACTTC. This sequence encodes CASSLLQGASYEQYF. The full variable domain, completed using reference TRBV5-1 and TRBJ2-7, is KAGVTQTPRYLIKTRGQQVTLSCSPISGHRSVSWYQQTPGQGLQFLFEYFSETQRNKGNFPGRFSGRQFSNSRSEMNVSTLELGDSALYLCASSLLQGASYEQYFGPGTRLTVT.

In the case of this clone: Other nucleotide sequences from this sample produce the same CDR3. V and J are TRBV28 and TRBJ1-2; D is unclear. V was pared by 4 bases and J by 2 bases, with 2 bases between. Per germline, CDR1 MDHEN and CDR2 SYDVKM. CDR3 size: 11 residues. The CDR3 loop reads CASSSNYGYTF. CDR3 coding DNA: TGTGCCAGCAGTTCCAACTATGGCTACACCTTC.

In this sample, this clone turned up once. The chain recombines TRBV9 with TRBJ2-1, with D uncertain. Trimming left V 0 bases short and J 4 bases short, with 11 bases between. Germline CDR1 SGDLS, CDR2 YYNGEE. This CDR3 contains 15 residues. CDR3 in DNA: TGTGCCAGCAGCGTAGACGGAGCACTTTACAATGAGCAGTTCTTC. It translates to CASSVDGALYNEQFF.

This chain connects TRBV30 to TRBJ1-1, with unresolved D. V was cut by 0 bases and J by 11 bases, with 13 bases left in between. This CDR3 spans 12 amino acids. The germline gives CDR1 GTSNPN, CDR2 SVGIG (reference sequence). The DNA of the CDR3 is TGTGCCTGGAGTGTAGGGCCTGGGTATGCTTTCTTT. Encoded protein: CAWSVGPGYAFF.

The chain recombines TRBV2 with TRBJ2-5; possible D gene TRBD1, 5 bases. Per germline, CDR1 SNHLY and CDR2 FYNNEI. The CDR3 length is 13 residues. The ends were cut back, 1 base at V and 7 bases at J, with 10 bases in the middle. CDR3 DNA sequence: TGTGCCAGCAGTGAAGGACCCCAGGGGACCCAGTACTTC. Translated, it gives CASSEGPQGTQYF.